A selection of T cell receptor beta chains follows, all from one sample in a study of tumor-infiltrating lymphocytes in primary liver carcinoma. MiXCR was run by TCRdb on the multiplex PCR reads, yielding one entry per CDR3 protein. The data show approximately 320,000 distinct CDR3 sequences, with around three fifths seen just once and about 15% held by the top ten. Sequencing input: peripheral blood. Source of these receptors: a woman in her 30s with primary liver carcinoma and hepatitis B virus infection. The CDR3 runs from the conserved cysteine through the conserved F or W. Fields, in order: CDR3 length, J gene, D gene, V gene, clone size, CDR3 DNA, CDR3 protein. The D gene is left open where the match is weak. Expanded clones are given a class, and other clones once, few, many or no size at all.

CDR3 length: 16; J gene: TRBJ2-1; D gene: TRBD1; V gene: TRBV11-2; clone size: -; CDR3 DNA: TGTGCCAGCAGCTCACGAGGGGACAGCTCCTACAATGTGCAGTTCTTC; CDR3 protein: CASSSRGDSSYNVQFF
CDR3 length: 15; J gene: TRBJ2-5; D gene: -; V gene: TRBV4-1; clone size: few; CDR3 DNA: TGCGCCAGCAGCCAGGACCCGGGCAGGGGAGAGACCCAGTACTTC; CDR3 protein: CASSQDPGRGETQYF
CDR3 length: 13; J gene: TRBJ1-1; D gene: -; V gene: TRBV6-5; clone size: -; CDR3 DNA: TGTGTCAGCACTGAGGGAACTTACACTGAAACTTTCTTT; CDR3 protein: CVSTEGTYTETFF
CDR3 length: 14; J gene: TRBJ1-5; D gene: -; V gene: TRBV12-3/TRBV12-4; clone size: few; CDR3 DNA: TGTGCCAGCAGTTTAAATATGCCTCCTCAGCCCCAGCATTTT; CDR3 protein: CASSLNMPPQPQHF
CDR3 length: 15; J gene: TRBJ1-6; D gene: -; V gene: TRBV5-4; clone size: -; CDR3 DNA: TGTGCCAGCAGCATAGATGGGGGGAACAATTCACCCCTCCACTTT; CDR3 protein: CASSIDGGNNSPLHF
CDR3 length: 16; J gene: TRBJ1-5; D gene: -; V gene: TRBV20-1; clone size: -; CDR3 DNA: TGCAGTGCTAAGCCTTTCCGGGTTAGTGGCAATCAGCCCCAGCATTTT; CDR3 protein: CSAKPFRVSGNQPQHF
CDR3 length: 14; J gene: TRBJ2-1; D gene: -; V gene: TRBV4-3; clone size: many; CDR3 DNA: TGCGCCAGCAGCCAAGACGGGATCTACAATGAGCAGTTCTTC; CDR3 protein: CASSQDGIYNEQFF
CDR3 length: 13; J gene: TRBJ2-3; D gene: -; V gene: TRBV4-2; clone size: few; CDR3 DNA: TGTGCCAGGACCAACACCGCTGCAGATACGCAGTATTTT; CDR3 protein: CARTNTAADTQYF
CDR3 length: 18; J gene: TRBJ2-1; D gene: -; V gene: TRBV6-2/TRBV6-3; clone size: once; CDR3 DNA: TGTGCCAGCAGTTACTCGAAAGGCCGGAGTCAAACCTACAATGAGCAGTTCTTC; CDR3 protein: CASSYSKGRSQTYNEQFF
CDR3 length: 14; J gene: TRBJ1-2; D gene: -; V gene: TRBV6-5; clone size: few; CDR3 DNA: TGTGCCAGCAGTTACTCGAGAACTACTCCCGGCTACACCTTC; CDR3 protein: CASSYSRTTPGYTF